Below, one T cell receptor (beta chain) is given with its context. Ten or more counts support this clonotype. Its antigen target is currently unknown. No much larger clone exists at a distance of one base, and base qualities are not known. These data are taken from a study of early T cells in non-severe SARS-CoV-2 infection (dated by TCRdb to the early 2020s). With regard to the full study: Bulk RNA from unsorted whole blood was used for TCR sequencing, so alpha and beta chains could not be paired.

Library method: 5' RACE. The instrument was a NextSeq 500. Unique molecular identifiers were attached to individual cDNA molecules in the TCR library protocol so that sequencing error and PCR bias could be corrected. TCR alpha and beta chains were both sequenced, and the abundances of alpha and beta sequences in each sample were closely correlated with each other. Regarding the original processing steps: Decombinator V4 was used to annotate TCR sequences for V gene, J gene and CDR3. TCRs were defined as expanded if a significant change between any two time points was detected under a Poisson model with p below 0.0001. TCR abundances were normalised to the total number of TCRs sequenced per sample and were expressed as counts per million. MAIT TCRs were defined by TRAV1-2 paired with TRAJ12, TRAJ20 or TRAJ33, and iNKT TCRs by TRAV10 paired with TRAJ18. VDJdb, accessed 1 November 2021, was searched for CMV, EBV and SARS-CoV-2 annotated TCRs, excluding TCRs annotated for multiple antigens. The raw public reads went through TCRdb reprocessing: fastp at Q25, MiXCR clone calling, in-frame beta chains kept. A single entry per CDR3 protein holds the most common genes and DNA from its merged rows. The authors' filters were not applied to this entry. The sample table contains more than 20,000 distinct CDR3 sequences; only one count was recorded for 3% to 4% of them. Roughly 5.7% of the sample comes from the top ten.

The CDR3 runs 14 residues from the cysteine to the phenylalanine. Only the CDR3 DNA stays, 42 bases, in frame from base 1. The junction carries 20 bases between V and J, which are trimmed by 10 bases and 6 bases respectively. Paper-wide results and their limitations: VDJdb matching was skewed toward anti-spike CD8 responses, so virus-specific expansions were likely underestimated and private and CD4 specificities were missed.

The study was a case-control design nested within a healthcare worker cohort in London, UK, with weekly nasopharyngeal swab PCR tests and blood sampling. Between 23 and 31 March 2020, the week of the UK lockdown, healthcare workers were enrolled and then followed up weekly for as long as 16 weeks. This TCR was recovered from an adult who was a healthcare worker with PCR-confirmed SARS-CoV-2 infection or an uninfected control (not recorded which). The chain joins TRBV12-3 or TRBV12-4 to TRBJ2-3, with the D call perhaps TRBD1 or TRBD2, each one matching 5 bases. Sequencing was done on a sample of whole blood. The CDR3 is CATSDGASADTQYF. The base sequence is TGTGCCACCTCGGACGGGGCATCGGCCGATACGCAGTATTTT.